The 19 T cell receptor beta chains presented below share a single source sample, sequenced in a study of post-analysis software for immune sequencing data. Study conclusions and caveats: Roughly 5 TRBV segments, TRBV5-6, TRBV5-1 and TRBV20-1 among them, were found more frequent in patients than controls.

Presence of unique molecular identifiers characterized the TCR beta cDNA libraries. TCRdb re-analysed the PCR reads in MiXCR, keeping a single row per CDR3 protein. The sample lists about 770,000 distinct CDR3 sequences, 46% occurring once. For these receptors, no antigen is known. The sequenced sample consisted of blood. These receptors were obtained from a girl under 18 with multiple sclerosis.

The V and J genes are TRBV13 and TRBJ2-3; D gene ambiguous. Germline V lookup: CDR1 PRHDT, CDR2 FYEKMQ (reference sequence). The V gene lost 5 bases and the J gene lost 0 bases, with 12 bases spanning the gap. This CDR3 contains 15 residues. The CDR3 sequence is CASSHTITSTDTQYF. As DNA, the CDR3 is TGTGCCAGCAGCCATACTATTACTAGCACAGATACGCAGTATTTT. Filled out from reference TRBV13 and TRBJ2-3, the complete variable domain reads AAGVIQSPRHLIKEKRETATLKCYPIPRHDTVYWYQQGPGQDPQFLISFYEKMQSDKGSIPDRFSAQQFSDYHSELNMSSLELGDSALYFCASSHTITSTDTQYFGPGTRLTVL.

This clonotype was detected only once. The rearrangement uses TRBV5-1 and TRBJ2-2; D is uncertain. Trimming stripped 1 base from V and 3 bases from J, with 7 bases between. CDR1 and CDR2 from the germline V gene are SGHRS and YFSETQ. The CDR3 sequence is 14 residues long. In nucleotides, the CDR3 is TGCGCCAGCAGCTTGCGAGGCGACACCGGGGAGCTGTTTTTT. Encoded protein: CASSLRGDTGELFF.

V gene TRBV5-1 combines with J gene TRBJ2-1, with D maybe TRBD2 (5 bases). V was trimmed by 0 bases and J by 0 bases, leaving 16 bases between them. The germline V gene has CDR1 SGHRS and CDR2 YFSETQ. The CDR3 spans 18 residues. The CDR3 coding sequence is TGCGCCAGCAGCTTGGGGAGGTTCAGTAATCCCTCCTACAATGAGCAGTTCTTC. Protein product: CASSLGRFSNPSYNEQFF.

The chain combines TRBV4-3 with TRBJ2-1; TRBD1 is a possible D gene (7 bases). The CDR3 contains 14 residues. V was cut by 1 base and J by 14 bases, with 18 bases left in between. Germline CDR1 and CDR2: LGHNA and YSLEER. This CDR3 is CASSQGPGTDREFF. CDR3 DNA: TGCGCCAGCAGCCAAGGACCCGGGACTGACAGGGAGTTCTTC.

This chain uses TRBV5-1 with TRBJ2-5; D may be TRBD1 (5 bases). The CDR3 is 14 amino acids. Trimming left V 2 bases short and J 5 bases short, with 13 bases between. The germline V gene encodes CDR1 SGHRS and CDR2 YFSETQ. The CDR3 region has the DNA TGCGCCAGCAGCTTAGCGCCCCCAGGGGAGACCCAGTACTTC. Residues: CASSLAPPGETQYF.

This clonotype was counted a few times. V gene TRBV12-3 or TRBV12-4 combines with J gene TRBJ2-5, with a possible D match to TRBD2 (5 bases). CDR3 length equals 14 residues. Trimming took 7 bases from V and 3 from J, leaving 15 bases between them. CDR3 nucleotide sequence: TGTGCCAGCACCCCCCCGGGGTTGGAAGAGACCCAGTACTTC. Translated: CASTPPGLEETQYF.

The J gene is TRBJ1-4, the V gene TRBV20-1, with D uncertain. Looked up from germline, CDR1 is DFQATT and CDR2 is SNEGSKA (reference sequence). Between the trimmed V and J ends, which lost 0 bases and 6 bases, there was a span of 14 bases. This CDR3 contains 15 residues. In DNA, the CDR3 is TGCAGTGCTAGAGATCCCCAGGAGCCGGATGAAAAACTGTTTTTT. Its protein product is CSARDPQEPDEKLFF.

This clonotype turned up a few times. The genes are TRBV7-2 and TRBJ2-5; no reliable D call. The germline gives CDR1 SGHTA, CDR2 FQGNSA. Trimming stripped 1 base from V and 2 bases from J, with 14 bases between. This CDR3 has 16 residues. The CDR3: CASSLVLVLGQETQYF. As DNA, the CDR3 is TGTGCCAGCAGCTTAGTACTGGTACTTGGGCAAGAGACCCAGTACTTC.

The chain couples TRBV6-1 to TRBJ1-1; D gene unclear. CDR1 MNHNS and CDR2 SASEGT come from the germline V gene. The CDR3 covers 15 residues. Trimming stripped 3 bases from V and 0 bases from J, with 11 bases between. CDR3 sequence: CASSDGGRLNTEAFF. CDR3 bases: TGTGCCAGCAGTGATGGCGGACGGTTGAACACTGAAGCTTTCTTT.

The chain is built from TRBV7-3 and TRBJ2-1; 14 nucleotides line up with TRBD2. Trimming removed 1 base from V and 8 bases from J; junction bases left unmatched: 10. This CDR3 has 18 residues. Per the germline V gene, CDR1 is SGHTA and CDR2 is FQGTGA. The CDR3, as DNA: TGTGCCAGCAGCTTAATCTCTAGGGGACTAGCGGGAGCGGATGAGCAGTTCTTC. Protein sequence: CASSLISRGLAGADEQFF.

The chain has TRBV7-2 and TRBJ2-1; D unclear. Germline CDR1 SGHTA, CDR2 FQGNSA. The CDR3 is 17 residues long. V was shortened by 5 bases and J by 0 bases, with 17 bases between the two germline ends. CDR3 nucleotide sequence: TGTGCCAGCAGCCCCCCCCGGACCCGGAGCTCCTACAATGAGCAGTTCTTC. It translates to CASSPPRTRSSYNEQFF.

The genes are TRBV7-2 and TRBJ2-3; 8 bases agree with TRBD2. This CDR3 is built from 17 residues. Trimming took 5 bases from V and 5 from J; bases not matched to a gene: 15. The germline gives CDR1 SGHTA, CDR2 FQGNSA. The DNA of the CDR3 is TGTGCCAGCAGCCCATGGGTGGGCGGGAGGAGCGGAGATACGCAGTATTTT. This gives the protein CASSPWVGGRSGDTQYF.

The V gene is TRBV20-1, the J gene TRBJ2-7; 9 nucleotides align to TRBD2. CDR3 length: 14 amino acids. Germline V gene lookup returns CDR1 DFQATT and CDR2 SNEGSKA (reference sequence). The V gene end was trimmed by 0 bases and the J gene end by 7 bases; junction bases not matched to a gene: 7. CDR3 residues: CSARDWVAGDEQYF. The CDR3 DNA is TGCAGTGCTAGAGATTGGGTAGCGGGAGATGAGCAGTACTTC.

This clonotype was recorded a few times. The genes are TRBV20-1 and TRBJ2-3; TRBD2 agrees at 8 bases. CDR3 length equals 16 residues. Germline CDR1 reads DFQATT; CDR2 reads SNEGSKA (reference sequence). The V gene end was trimmed by 5 bases and the J gene end by 2 bases; junction bases not matched to a gene: 12. For the CDR3, the DNA is TGCAGTGCTGGCGGAGCGGGCGGGAGGCACACAGATACGCAGTATTTT. Amino acid sequence: CSAGGAGGRHTDTQYF.

The chain joins TRBV14 to TRBJ2-2, with no clear D. The CDR3 loop spans 14 amino acids. V was pared by 1 base and J by 0 bases, with 3 bases between. Germline V CDR1 and CDR2: SGHDN, FVKESK. CDR3 sequence: CASSQAANTGELFF. CDR3 DNA: TGTGCCAGCAGCCAAGCCGCGAACACCGGGGAGCTGTTTTTT.

The chain is built from TRBV9 and TRBJ2-3; no clear D gene. The CDR3 loop spans 13 amino acids. Germline V lookup: CDR1 SGDLS, CDR2 YYNGEE. Between the trimmed V and J ends, which lost 4 bases and 4 bases, there was a span of 10 bases. As DNA, the CDR3 is TGTGCCAGCAGCACCCGACCGCCAGATACGCAGTATTTT. Encoded protein: CASSTRPPDTQYF.

Comments on this clonotype: The junction departs from germline at one end; a sequencing error may be responsible. The chain carries TRBV15 and TRBJ2-7, with D possibly TRBD2 on 5 matching bases. Germline V gives CDR1 LNHNV, CDR2 YYDKDF (reference sequence). The CDR3 sequence is 11 residues long. The CDR3 region has the DNA TGTGCCACCGGCAGCGGCGGTGAGCAGTACTTC. Translation gives CATGSGGEQYF.

The J gene is TRBJ2-5, the V gene TRBV7-2; D uncertain. Trimming removed 1 base from V and 4 bases from J, with 7 bases in between. CDR1 and CDR2 from the germline V gene are SGHTA and FQGNSA. The CDR3 sequence is 13 residues long. Written as DNA, the CDR3 is TGTGCCAGCAGCTTAGGGGTACCAGAGACCCAGTACTTC. As protein: CASSLGVPETQYF.

The V gene is TRBV20-1, the J gene TRBJ2-1; D unclear. In germline, CDR1 is DFQATT, CDR2 SNEGSKA (reference sequence). Trimming took 2 bases from V and 6 from J, leaving 8 bases between them. The CDR3 loop spans 12 amino acids. The CDR3 region is CSARLGSNEQFF. CDR3 DNA sequence: TGCAGTGCTAGATTGGGTAGCAATGAGCAGTTCTTC.